The subject of this entry is one TCR beta chain. This entry is derived from a study of blood T cell repertoires in COVID-19. Study-wide context: Specimens from acute and convalescent COVID-19 originated in the United States, Italy and Spain. T cells, B-cell-depleted T cells, or PBMCs provided the cDNA or gDNA that served as material.

Authors' data handling: Amplification from reference gene primers served as the basis for estimated nucleated cell counts. Some clones are missing from TCRdb's copy, which holds only in-frame ones; the method was immunoSEQ multiplex PCR. V, J and clone size derive from that table, while D and trimming were established from the DNA sequence. The table lists 130,000 or so clones, 88% of them singletons, with around a tenth in the top ten. The CDR3 has 17 amino acids. The V gene end was trimmed by 3 bases and the J gene end by 2 bases; junction bases not matched to a gene: 3. The germline CDR1 and CDR2 sequences are SGHKS and YYEKEE (reference sequence).

V is TRBV5-5 and J is TRBJ2-6; 12 nucleotides agree with TRBD2. The clonotype was recovered from a man aged 50 to 59 with acute or convalescent COVID-19. The sequencing sample was made of peripheral blood. The chain's CDR3 is CASSSGLAGTGANVLTF. CDR3 nucleotides: TGTGCCAGCAGCTCGGGACTAGCGGGTACTGGGGCCAACGTCCTGACTTTC.